This is a list of T cell receptor beta chains from one sample in a study of blood T cell repertoires in COVID-19. Using immunoSEQ multiplex PCR, the repertoire was profiled, and TCRdb retains in-frame clones only, with some absent. The data hold around 370,000 clones, with approximately 90% observed a single time. The sequenced material came from PBMCs or T cells enriched from blood (not recorded which). Source of these receptors: a woman under 30 who had recovered from COVID-19. CDR3s include the opening cysteine and the closing phenylalanine or tryptophan. The D gene is left open where the match is weak. Clone size, where shown, is once, few, many, or a class for clones that have expanded.

clone size	J gene	D gene	V gene	CDR3 DNA	CDR3 protein
-	TRBJ1-1	TRBD1	TRBV9	TGTGCCAGCAGCGAGGGGAAGGGGGCCATGAACACTGAAGCTTTCTTT	CASSEGKGAMNTEAFF
-	TRBJ2-5	-	TRBV11-2	TGTGCCAGCAGCTTAGGGAGGGTGGAGACCCAGTACTTC	CASSLGRVETQYF
few	TRBJ1-5	-	TRBV21-1	TGTGCCAGCAGCAATCGGACAGGGAGGCCCACCAATCAGCCCCAGCATTTT	CASSNRTGRPTNQPQHF
-	TRBJ1-2	-	TRBV6-5	TGTGCCAGCGGGGGGGTGTCCTATGGCTACACCTTC	CASGGVSYGYTF
-	TRBJ1-1	-	TRBV5-4	TGTGCCAGCAGCTTCGGCGGCGGGAACACTGAAGCTTTCTTT	CASSFGGGNTEAFF
-	TRBJ1-6	-	TRBV11-1	TGTGCCAGCAGCTTAAGCGCAGGAGGTAATTCACCCCTCCACTTT	CASSLSAGGNSPLHF
-	TRBJ1-2	-	TRBV11-2	TGTGCCAGCAGCTTAGAGCGGCAGGGTGTCTATGGCTACACCTTC	CASSLERQGVYGYTF
-	TRBJ2-5	-	TRBV21-1	TGTGCCAGCAGCAAAGTCCTAGCGGGGGGGCCTTTAGAGACCCAGTACTTC	CASSKVLAGGPLETQYF
-	TRBJ1-5	-	TRBV15	TGTGCCACCAGCAGAGAGGGGAGCAATCAGTCCCAGCATTTT	CATSREGSNQSQHF
-	TRBJ2-3	-	TRBV7-9	TGCGCCAGCAGCACAGACGGACTTAGCACAGATACGCAGTATTTT	CASSTDGLSTDTQYF